This T cell receptor beta chain derives from a study of blood T cell repertoires in COVID-19. The germline V gene encodes CDR1 MGHDK and CDR2 SYGVNS. This CDR3 spans 15 amino acids. V was pared by 4 bases and J by 0 bases, with 9 bases between. Using immunoSEQ multiplex PCR, the repertoire was profiled, and TCRdb retains in-frame clones only, with some absent. The sample contains tens of thousands of clones, approximately 80% of which appear only once. The receptor was derived from a man in his sixties with active or convalescent COVID-19. V usage is TRBV25-1 and J usage is TRBJ1-4; the D is unclear. The sequenced sample was peripheral blood. As DNA, the CDR3 is TGTGCCAGCAGTGGATTTACTACAACTAATGAAAAACTGTTTTTT. Protein product: CASSGFTTTNEKLFF. The full variable domain, in which reference TRBV25-1 and TRBJ1-4 provide the parts outside the CDR3, is EADIYQTPRYLVIGTGKKITLECSQTMGHDKMYWYQQDPGMELHLIHYSYGVNSTEKGDLSSESTVSRIRTEHFPLTLESARPSHTSQYLCASSGFTTTNEKLFFGSGTQLSVL.